The clone carrying this TCR beta chain was found a few times. Its antigen is not identified. This specimen belongs to a study of early T cells in non-severe SARS-CoV-2 infection. Study in general: Chains stayed unpaired after sequencing of bulk RNA from unsorted whole blood.

Trimming removed 1 base at V and 1 base at J, with 7 bases between. This CDR3 contains 14 residues. Germline values: CDR1 SGHVS, CDR2 FNYEAQ. Unique molecular identifiers (one per individual cDNA molecule) were attached. TCRdb called the 5' RACE reads again in MiXCR, with one record for every CDR3 protein. The sample yields roughly 53,000 distinct CDR3 sequences, around 12% seen once. The study's findings and limits: Anti-spike CD8 responses were favored in VDJdb matching, and private and CD4 specificities were missed.

This sample comprised whole blood, obtained at baseline. The rearrangement joins TRBV7-6 to TRBJ2-5; D gene ambiguous. This TCR came from an adult who was a healthcare worker with PCR-confirmed SARS-CoV-2 infection or an uninfected control (not recorded which). Here the CDR3 reads CASSLGASQETQYF. DNA for the CDR3: TGTGCCAGCAGCTTAGGCGCCAGCCAAGAGACCCAGTACTTC.